The rows below give T cell receptor beta chains drawn from one sample of a study of blood T cell repertoires in COVID-19. Data came from immunoSEQ multiplex PCR; TCRdb stores just in-frame clones and leaves some out. The table includes some 76,000 clones, more than 70% detected once. What was sequenced was peripheral blood. These receptors all stem from a man aged 50 to 59 with COVID-19, enrolled during active disease. CDR3s include the opening cysteine and the closing phenylalanine or tryptophan. Fields, in order: J gene, D gene, V gene, clone size, CDR3 DNA, CDR3 protein. The D gene is left open where the match is weak. Size values are once, few and many counts, or a class for expanded clones, and some rows have none.

>TRBJ2-1|TRBD2|TRBV6-6|NA
TGTGCCAGCAGTTTTGGGACTAGAGGTAACAATGAGCAGTTCTTC
CASSFGTRGNNEQFF
>TRBJ2-3|NA|TRBV5-1|NA
TGCGCCAGCAGCTTGGTTCTAGAGACAGATACGCAGTATTTT
CASSLVLETDTQYF
>TRBJ1-1|NA|TRBV12-3/TRBV12-4|NA
TGTGCCAGCAGTTTTTCAGGTCGGGGGTGGACTTTCTTT
CASSFSGRGWTFF
>TRBJ2-7|TRBD2|TRBV5-1|NA
TGCGCCAGCAGCATAGCGGGATATTTCTACGAGCAGTACTTC
CASSIAGYFYEQYF
>TRBJ1-2|NA|TRBV2|NA
TGTGCCAGCGCGATTGAAGCTAACTATGGCTACACCTTC
CASAIEANYGYTF
>TRBJ1-1|TRBD1|TRBV6-1|NA
TGTGCCAGCAGTGACCCGGGACAGGGGACCCCTGAAGCTTTCTTT
CASSDPGQGTPEAFF
>TRBJ1-6|NA|TRBV25-1|NA
TGTGCCAGCAGTGAATCAGAAAATTCACCCCTCCACTTT
CASSESENSPLHF
>TRBJ1-5|NA|TRBV27|NA
TGTGCCAGCAGCCGACGGCAGGGCAATCAGCCCCAGCATTTT
CASSRRQGNQPQHF
>TRBJ1-2|NA|TRBV24-1|NA
TGTGCCACCAGTACGGGGTTAGGGTATGGCTACACCTTC
CATSTGLGYGYTF
>TRBJ2-7|TRBD2|TRBV20-1|NA
TGCAGTGCTAGTGTCCCGGGAGGATACGAGCAGTACTTC
CSASVPGGYEQYF
>TRBJ1-3|NA|TRBV9|NA
TGTGCCAGCAGCGTAGACCCAGCGGACTACTCTGGAAACACCATATATTTT
CASSVDPADYSGNTIYF
>TRBJ2-7|TRBD2|TRBV15|NA
TGTGCCACCAGCAGAGATGGGCTAGCGGGAAGCTACGAGCAGTACTTC
CATSRDGLAGSYEQYF
>TRBJ1-4|NA|TRBV28|few
TGTGCCAGCAGGTCTATCTGGGGACTTACTGCAACTAATGAAAAACTGTTTTTT
CASRSIWGLTATNEKLFF
>TRBJ2-2|NA|TRBV7-9|NA
TGTGCCAGCAGCTTAGCGCGGGTAACCGGGGAGCTGTTTTTT
CASSLARVTGELFF
>TRBJ1-4|TRBD1|TRBV7-9|few
TGTGCCAGCAGCCCTGGGACAGGGTGGGAAAAACTGTTTTTT
CASSPGTGWEKLFF
>TRBJ1-4|TRBD1|TRBV7-2|NA
TGTGCCAGCAGCCTGACAGGGAATAATGAAAAACTGTTTTTT
CASSLTGNNEKLFF
>TRBJ2-1|NA|TRBV3-1/TRBV3-2|NA
TGTGCCAGCAGCCAAGGGCCTAGGTCCTACAATGAGCAGTTCTTC
CASSQGPRSYNEQFF
>TRBJ2-3|TRBD2|TRBV5-1|NA
TGCGCCAGCAGCCCCATAGCGGGATTAGATACGCAGTATTTT
CASSPIAGLDTQYF
>TRBJ2-1|TRBD1|TRBV19|NA
TGTGCCAGTATGTCAGGGGGCCTCTACAATGAGCAGTTCTTC
CASMSGGLYNEQFF
>TRBJ2-1|TRBD2|TRBV4-3|few
TGCGCCAGCAGCCAAGGGCGGGAGTACAATGAGCAGTTCTTC
CASSQGREYNEQFF
>TRBJ2-1|NA|TRBV6-5|NA
TGTGCCAGCAGTTACCGGAGAGAGCAGTTCTTC
CASSYRREQFF
>TRBJ2-7|NA|TRBV5-5|NA
TGTGCCAGCAGCCCCACAGGGCTGTACGAGCAGTACTTC
CASSPTGLYEQYF
>TRBJ2-7|TRBD2|TRBV27|NA
TGTGCCAGCAGTGCCCTACTAGCGGGAGGGCAAGAGCAGTACTTC
CASSALLAGGQEQYF
>TRBJ1-6|NA|TRBV4-1|NA
TGCGCCAGCAGCCAGCGCGGGCATCCCCTCCACTTT
CASSQRGHPLHF
>TRBJ2-2|NA|TRBV19|NA
TGTGCCAGTAGTATAGGACAGTCCCGTTTCACCGGGGAGCTGTTTTTT
CASSIGQSRFTGELFF
>TRBJ2-6|NA|TRBV30|NA
TGTGCCTGGAGTGCGGGTAGAACCTCTCTCTCTGGGGCCAACGTCCTGACTTTC
CAWSAGRTSLSGANVLTF
>TRBJ2-5|TRBD2|TRBV18|once
TGTGCCAGCTCACCGGTGGGACTAGCGGGGGAGACCCAGTACTTC
CASSPVGLAGETQYF
>TRBJ1-3|NA|TRBV6-2/TRBV6-3|NA
TGTGCCAGCAGTTATTACAAATCCTCTGGAAACACCATATATTTT
CASSYYKSSGNTIYF
>TRBJ2-1|NA|TRBV20-1|few
TGCAGTGCGAACTCTATAAATGAGCAGTTCTTC
CSANSINEQFF
>TRBJ1-5|NA|TRBV28|NA
TGTGCCAGCCTTTATGGAGGTAGCAATCAGCCCCAGCATTTT
CASLYGGSNQPQHF
>TRBJ2-2|TRBD2|TRBV7-3|NA
TGTGCCAGCAGCCGCGGGACTAGCGGGAGTGACGGGGAGCTGTTTTTT
CASSRGTSGSDGELFF
>TRBJ2-3|TRBD2|TRBV3-1/TRBV3-2|once
TGTGCCAGCAGCCAAGACCGCGGGAGAGGTGGTACGCAGTATTTT
CASSQDRGRGGTQYF
>TRBJ2-1|NA|TRBV7-3|once
TGTGCCAGCAGCTTAAAACTAGCTGGCGATGAGCAGTTCTTC
CASSLKLAGDEQFF
>TRBJ2-1|NA|TRBV4-1|NA
TGCGCCAGCAGCCAAGAGATAATTACCATTAGTAATGAGCAGTTCTTC
CASSQEIITISNEQFF
>TRBJ2-1|TRBD1|TRBV7-3|NA
TGTGCCAGCAGCTCGATGGGACAGACTGAGCAGTTCTTC
CASSSMGQTEQFF
>TRBJ2-1|NA|TRBV4-1|NA
TGCGCCAGCAGCCAAGGTAGGAGGGGCAATGAGCAGTTCTTC
CASSQGRRGNEQFF
>TRBJ2-2|NA|TRBV11-3|once
TGTGCCAGCAGGGGCTCGGGGTCGGCGAACACCGGGGAGCTGTTTTTT
CASRGSGSANTGELFF
>TRBJ2-1|TRBD2|TRBV12-3/TRBV12-4|NA
TGTGCCAGCAGTTTTGCGGGAGGAGATGAGCAGTTCTTC
CASSFAGGDEQFF
>TRBJ1-4|TRBD1|TRBV6-5|NA
TGTGCCAGCAGGGGGACAGGAGAAAAACTGTTTTTT
CASRGTGEKLFF
>TRBJ2-2|TRBD2|TRBV6-5|NA
TGTGCCAGCAGTTTGACTAGCGGGTGGGGGGAGCTGTTTTTT
CASSLTSGWGELFF
>TRBJ1-5|NA|TRBV10-2|NA
TGCGCCAGCAATGATAACCTGGCGGGACAGCCCCAGCATTTT
CASNDNLAGQPQHF
>TRBJ2-1|TRBD1|TRBV15|once
TGTGCCACCAGCAGAGGACAGGGGGTTGGCAATGAGCAGTTCTTC
CATSRGQGVGNEQFF
>TRBJ2-1|TRBD2|TRBV11-2|NA
TGTGCCAGCAGCTCTAGCGGGAGGGCCAGGAATGAGCAGTTCTTC
CASSSSGRARNEQFF
>TRBJ2-7|TRBD2|TRBV6-5|NA
TGTGCCAGCAGTTACTCGATGGGAGCGGGGACCGAGCAGTACTTC
CASSYSMGAGTEQYF
>TRBJ2-5|NA|TRBV19|NA
TGTGCCAGTATTAGCCAAGAGACCCAGTACTTC
CASISQETQYF
>TRBJ2-2|TRBD2|TRBV7-9|NA
TGTGCCAGCAGTGATAGACGCGGGAGGAACACCGGGGAGCTGTTTTTT
CASSDRRGRNTGELFF
>TRBJ2-3|TRBD2|TRBV28|NA
TGTGCCAGCAGTCCCTTAGCGGGAGTGGGGGGAGATACGCAGTATTTT
CASSPLAGVGGDTQYF
>TRBJ2-2|TRBD2|TRBV10-2|NA
TGCGCCAGCAGTGAGGCGCTAGCGGGAGTTAAGAACACCGGGGAGCTGTTTTTT
CASSEALAGVKNTGELFF
>TRBJ2-2|TRBD2|TRBV2|NA
TGTGCCAGCAGTGAACCACTAGCGGCCGGGGAGCTGTTTTTT
CASSEPLAAGELFF
>TRBJ1-4|NA|TRBV19|NA
TGTGCCAGTAGTACATCGGGGGGGAAGGATGAAAAACTGTTTTTT
CASSTSGGKDEKLFF
>TRBJ2-6|NA|TRBV19|once
TGTGCCAGCCCAAACAGGGCCGGGGCCAACGTCCTGACTTTC
CASPNRAGANVLTF
>TRBJ1-1|TRBD1|TRBV5-4|NA
TGTGCCAGCAGCGTGGGACAGGAAGCTTTCTTT
CASSVGQEAFF
>TRBJ2-3|NA|TRBV3-1/TRBV3-2|NA
TGTGCCAGCAGCCAGGGCGGGACTAGCACAGATACGCAGTATTTT
CASSQGGTSTDTQYF
>TRBJ2-1|NA|TRBV13|few
TGTGCCAGCAGCAAAACAGGACCCGAAGAGCAGTTCTTC
CASSKTGPEEQFF
>TRBJ2-7|NA|TRBV7-9|NA
TGTGCCAGCGGGGGGACCCCACCGGGGGAGCAGTACTTC
CASGGTPPGEQYF
>TRBJ2-1|TRBD2|TRBV14|NA
TGTGCCAGCAGACAAAGCGGGAGCGGGGATGAGCAGTTCTTC
CASRQSGSGDEQFF
>TRBJ1-1|NA|TRBV9|NA
TGTGCCAGCAGCCCAGGAGGGGCAATGAACACTGAAGCTTTCTTT
CASSPGGAMNTEAFF